This is a list of T cell receptor beta chains from one sample in a study of T-cell memory formation after mild COVID-19. MiXCR, run by TCRdb on the 5' RACE reads, gives a single entry per CDR3 protein. The sample contains some 600,000 distinct CDR3 sequences, around 15% of which appear only once. The specimen sequenced was PBMCs or a T cell subset sorted from them (not recorded which). These receptors were obtained from an adult woman who had mild COVID-19 (a few samples of this study predate the infection). Cell type and time point are not known. Both conserved end residues are part of each CDR3. Fields, in order: V gene, clone size, J gene, D gene, CDR3 DNA, CDR3 protein. D genes are given only for firm matches. Expanded clones get a size class; other rows say once, few or many, or leave the size out.

TRBV7-2,few,TRBJ1-1,.,TGTGCCAGCAGCTCCACATGGCAGAACCCGAACACTGAAGCTTTCTTT,CASSSTWQNPNTEAFF
TRBV6-5,.,TRBJ1-5,.,TGTGCCAGCAGTCCCCGGGGGTTAGGGAGCAATCAGCCCCAGCATTTT,CASSPRGLGSNQPQHF
TRBV6-6,.,TRBJ2-7,.,TGTGCCAGCAGACAAACCGGGCTTAGCTCCTACGAGCAGTACTTC,CASRQTGLSSYEQYF
TRBV3-1,.,TRBJ2-7,TRBD1,TGTGCCACCTCACCCGGACAGGGGGTCCACGAGCAGTACTTC,CATSPGQGVHEQYF
TRBV29-1,few,TRBJ2-1,TRBD2,TGCAGCGTTGATGGGCTAGCGGGGGCTGAGCAGTTCTTC,CSVDGLAGAEQFF
TRBV20-1,.,TRBJ2-7,TRBD2,TGCAGTGCTAGAGATCTGGGACTAGCTATCTACGAGCAGTACTTC,CSARDLGLAIYEQYF
TRBV12-3/TRBV12-4,many,TRBJ2-7,.,TGTGCCAGCAGCGAGGGGGGACTGAGCTCCTACGAGCAGTACTTC,CASSEGGLSSYEQYF
TRBV6-1,.,TRBJ1-1,.,TGTGCCAGCAGGGGGGTCAGGGGAGGCACTGAAGCTTTCTTT,CASRGVRGGTEAFF
TRBV4-2,.,TRBJ2-7,.,TGTGCCAGCAGCCAAGGTAGGAGTTCCTACGAGCAGTACTTC,CASSQGRSSYEQYF
TRBV7-7,.,TRBJ2-5,TRBD2,TGTGCCAGTGGAGCGGGGGGACCGGGAGAGACCCAGTACTTC,CASGAGGPGETQYF
TRBV7-8,.,TRBJ1-2,.,TGTGCCAGCAGCTGGCTTCGACAGCACTATGGCTACACCTTC,CASSWLRQHYGYTF
TRBV5-1,few,TRBJ1-2,TRBD1,TGCGCCAGCAGCCCGGGACAGAGGCTTAACTATGGCTACACCTTC,CASSPGQRLNYGYTF
TRBV5-1,few,TRBJ2-7,TRBD1,TGCGCCAGCAGCATTGGGACAGCGGAGGCCTACGAGCAGTACTTC,CASSIGTAEAYEQYF
TRBV5-4,.,TRBJ1-6,TRBD1,TGTGCCAGCGGGTCAACAGGGGCGGATTCACCCCTCCACTTT,CASGSTGADSPLHF
TRBV18,few,TRBJ2-1,TRBD1,TGTGCCAGCTCACCAGACAGGGGGGGCTATGAGCAGTTCTTC,CASSPDRGGYEQFF
TRBV3-1,once,TRBJ1-1,.,TGTGCCAGCAGCCAAAGCCGAGCCCAGGCTTTCTTT,CASSQSRAQAFF
TRBV30,once,TRBJ1-5,.,TGTGCCTGGAGTAGGGACACTAGCAATCAGCCCCAGCATTTT,CAWSRDTSNQPQHF
TRBV29-1,many,TRBJ1-1,TRBD1,TGCAGCGTTGGGGTTAGGACAGGGCGGAACACTGAAGCTTTCTTT,CSVGVRTGRNTEAFF
TRBV10-3,.,TRBJ1-2,.,TGTGCCATCAGTGAGTCGGACCGTGCTGGCTACACCTTC,CAISESDRAGYTF
TRBV27,few,TRBJ2-7,TRBD2,TGTGCCAGCAAGGTTGGGGCCCTAGCGGAATTCTACGAGCAGTACTTC,CASKVGALAEFYEQYF
TRBV19,.,TRBJ2-7,TRBD1,TGTGCCAGTAGTATCAAGGACAGGGGCGGCTACGAGCAGTACTTC,CASSIKDRGGYEQYF
TRBV3-1,.,TRBJ2-1,.,TGTGCCAGCAGCCAAGCTCCGGGGCTGAGTGAGCAGTTCTTC,CASSQAPGLSEQFF
TRBV12-3/TRBV12-4,.,TRBJ2-1,.,TGTGCCAGCAGGCCCGCGTCGGGACCTTACAATGAGCAGTTCTTC,CASRPASGPYNEQFF
TRBV12-3/TRBV12-4,few,TRBJ2-2,TRBD2,TGTGCCAGCAGTCGGACTAGCGGGAGCCTCACCGGGGAGCTGTTTTTT,CASSRTSGSLTGELFF
TRBV18,.,TRBJ2-1,.,TGTGCCAGCTCACCCGACAACTACAATGAGCAGTTCTTC,CASSPDNYNEQFF
TRBV18,.,TRBJ1-2,.,TGTGCCAGCTCACCCCTCTCGGACCCTAGGGGCAACTATGGCTACACCTTC,CASSPLSDPRGNYGYTF
TRBV7-2,few,TRBJ2-1,.,TGTGCCAGCAGCTTGGGCCAGCTTCTAACCTACAATGAGCAGTTCTTC,CASSLGQLLTYNEQFF
TRBV3-1,few,TRBJ1-1,.,TGTGCCAGCAGCCAAGAAACCAGGGGGAACACTGAAGCTTTCTTT,CASSQETRGNTEAFF
TRBV4-3,.,TRBJ2-1,.,TGCGCCAGCAGCCAAGTGCCCGGGGTGAACAATGAGCAGTTCTTC,CASSQVPGVNNEQFF
TRBV7-2,few,TRBJ2-1,.,TGTGCCAGCAGCCACACCCAACGGTTCGGGAGCGTTTACAATGAGCAGTTCTTC,CASSHTQRFGSVYNEQFF
TRBV30,many,TRBJ2-3,TRBD2,TGTGCCTGGAGTGCCCAGCTAGCGGGCACAGATACGCAGTATTTT,CAWSAQLAGTDTQYF
TRBV4-1,.,TRBJ2-2,TRBD1,TGCGCCAGCAGCCAAGGGACAGGGGGCGAAGGGGAGCTGTTTTTT,CASSQGTGGEGELFF
TRBV24-1,few,TRBJ2-3,.,TGTGCCACCAGACTGGACGGTTCAGATACGCAGTATTTT,CATRLDGSDTQYF
TRBV7-3,.,TRBJ1-2,.,TGTGCCAGCAGCTTAAGAGCTGGAATCGGCTACACCTTC,CASSLRAGIGYTF
TRBV20-1,few,TRBJ2-1,TRBD2,TGCAGTGCTATCCGCCTAGCGGTACCCCCCAATGAGCAGTTCTTC,CSAIRLAVPPNEQFF
TRBV6-6,few,TRBJ1-2,.,TGTGCCAGCAGTTACTCGAGGGCAGTTTTGCCTGGCTACACCTTC,CASSYSRAVLPGYTF
TRBV29-1,.,TRBJ2-6,TRBD1,TGCAGCGCCGGGACAGGGTCCTCTGGGGCCAACGTCCTGACTTTC,CSAGTGSSGANVLTF
TRBV10-3,few,TRBJ2-7,TRBD1,TGTGCCATCAGTGACCCGGGACAGAGATCCTACGAGCAGTACTTC,CAISDPGQRSYEQYF
TRBV6-2/TRBV6-3,.,TRBJ1-2,.,TGTGCCAGCAGTTACGAGACAGCCCTACTGAACTATGGCTACACCTTC,CASSYETALLNYGYTF
TRBV23-1,.,TRBJ2-7,TRBD1,TGCGCCAGCAGTCAATCGGGGACAGACGAGCAGTACTTC,CASSQSGTDEQYF
TRBV5-1,.,TRBJ1-1,.,TGCGCCAGCAGCTTGGGGTCGTGGGAGGGGCGAGGCACTGAAGCTTTCTTT,CASSLGSWEGRGTEAFF
TRBV20-1,many,TRBJ2-3,.,TGCAGTGCTAGAGATGGGGACCGTGGTTTTTCGGCAGATACGCAGTATTTT,CSARDGDRGFSADTQYF
TRBV29-1,few,TRBJ1-2,.,TGCAGCGTTGCAGGGGACTATGGCTACACCTTC,CSVAGDYGYTF
TRBV5-1,many,TRBJ1-1,TRBD1,TGCGCCAGCAGCTGGGGACAGGCGAACACTGAAGCTTTCTTT,CASSWGQANTEAFF
TRBV3-1,many,TRBJ1-2,.,TGTGCCAGCACCAACAGCGTCGGGTATGGCTACACCTTC,CASTNSVGYGYTF
TRBV18,.,TRBJ1-5,TRBD1,TGTGCCAGCTCACCGAGACAGGGGGATCTGCCCCAGCATTTT,CASSPRQGDLPQHF